Listed here are 9 T cell receptor beta chains from one sample, sequenced in a study of a mutant IDH1 vaccine in newly diagnosed glioma. These TCRs are of unknown antigen specificity. Time point of the sample: week 11, during vaccination. What each vaccine dose contained was 300 ug of mutant IDH1 20-mer peptide, accompanied by topical imiquimod. TCRdb's table, derived via immunoSEQ multiplex PCR, lists solely in-frame clones and lacks some. The sample has 110,000 or so clones, 90% seen once. Sequenced material: PBMCs, taken from a glioma patient whose treatment included an IDH1 peptide vaccine. These receptors came from a woman between 45 and 65 years old with glioma.

This clone was found once. This chain links TRBV10-3 with TRBJ2-3, with D tentatively TRBD2 (5 bases). Germline lookup yields CDR1 ENHRY and CDR2 SYGVKD. Trimming stripped 0 bases from V and 2 bases from J, with 9 bases between. The CDR3 is made up of 15 amino acids. The CDR3 DNA reads as TGTGCCATCAGTGAGTCGCGGACTGCCACAGATACGCAGTATTTT. This sequence encodes CAISESRTATDTQYF.

The chain couples TRBV9 to TRBJ1-3; the D is unclear. Germline V CDR1 and CDR2: SGDLS, YYNGEE. CDR3 size: 13 residues. Trimming removed 0 bases at V and 2 bases at J, with 3 bases between. Here the CDR3 DNA reads TGTGCCAGCAGCGTAGGAACTGGAAACACCATATATTTT. This sequence encodes CASSVGTGNTIYF.

This clone was seen just once. The J gene is TRBJ1-1, the V gene TRBV5-1; 8 positions agree with TRBD1. Unmatched junction bases numbered 8, after V lost 2 bases and J lost 11 bases. Per germline, CDR1 SGHRS and CDR2 YFSETQ. The CDR3 sequence is 13 residues long. In DNA, the CDR3 is TGCGCCAGCAGCTTAGGACAGGGCGCAGGGGCTTTCTTT. It encodes CASSLGQGAGAFF. Full variable domain (rest looked up from reference TRBV5-1 and TRBJ1-1): KAGVTQTPRYLIKTRGQQVTLSCSPISGHRSVSWYQQTPGQGLQFLFEYFSETQRNKGNFPGRFSGRQFSNSRSEMNVSTLELGDSALYLCASSLGQGAGAFFGQGTRLTVV.

The V gene is TRBV7-3, the J gene TRBJ2-7, with TRBD2 matching 8 bases. The CDR3 extends over 13 amino acids. In germline, CDR1 is SGHTA, CDR2 FQGTGA. After removal of 3 bases from V and 6 bases from J, the junction contained 4 bases not matched to a gene. In DNA, the CDR3 is TGTGCCAGCAGCTTGGGGCTAGCGGGCGAGCAGTACTTC. Its translation: CASSLGLAGEQYF. The full variable domain, completed using reference TRBV7-3 and TRBJ2-7, is GAGVSQTPSNKVTEKGKYVELRCDPISGHTALYWYRQSLGQGPEFLIYFQGTGAADDSGLPNDRFFAVRPEGSVSTLKIQRTERGDSAVYLCASSLGLAGEQYFGPGTRLTVT.

CDR3 sequence: CASSQEGHSNQPQHF. CDR3 nucleotide sequence: TGTGCCAGCAGCCAAGAAGGTCATAGCAATCAGCCCCAGCATTTT. This chain connects TRBV4-2 to TRBJ1-5; no definite D call. V dropped 0 bases and J dropped 0 bases, with 6 bases sitting between them. Germline CDR1 reads LGHNA; CDR2 reads YNFKEQ. This CDR3 comprises 15 residues.

This clone was counted a single time. The chain joins TRBV14 to TRBJ2-5, with 9 bases fitting TRBD1. Germline V CDR1 and CDR2: SGHDN, FVKESK. The V gene end was trimmed by 3 bases and the J gene end by 2 bases; junction bases not matched to a gene: 4. CDR3 length equals 15 residues. CDR3 in amino acids: CASSQWTGVQETQYF. CDR3 sequence (DNA): TGTGCCAGCAGCCAGTGGACAGGGGTACAAGAGACCCAGTACTTC.

The rearrangement uses TRBV7-9 and TRBJ1-2; TRBD1 matches 8 bases. Germline CDR1 is SEHNR and CDR2 is FQNEAQ (reference sequence). V was clipped by 5 bases and J by 5 bases; unmatched bases: 13. The CDR3 has 16 residues. For the CDR3, the DNA is TGTGCCAGCAGCCCCCCTCCCCCGGGACAGGTTTATGGCTACACCTTC. This gives the protein CASSPPPPGQVYGYTF.

The chain has TRBV28 and TRBJ1-2, with 8 bases aligning to TRBD1. The CDR3 contains 15 residues. CDR1 and CDR2 (germline): MDHEN, SYDVKM. Trimming took 5 bases from V and 2 from J; bases not matched to a gene: 7. CDR3 loop: CASSPRGQANYGYTF. The CDR3 DNA reads as TGTGCCAGCAGTCCTAGGGGACAGGCCAACTATGGCTACACCTTC.

This rearrangement joins TRBV19 to TRBJ1-4; D is undetermined. Per the germline V gene, CDR1 is LNHDA and CDR2 is SQIVND (reference sequence). The germline V and J ends were trimmed by 3 bases and 0 bases, with 11 bases remaining between them. This CDR3 is 16 amino acids long. CDR3 coding DNA: TGTGCCAGTAGTATCCAGGACGCCCCAACTAATGAAAAACTGTTTTTT. Translating it yields CASSIQDAPTNEKLFF.